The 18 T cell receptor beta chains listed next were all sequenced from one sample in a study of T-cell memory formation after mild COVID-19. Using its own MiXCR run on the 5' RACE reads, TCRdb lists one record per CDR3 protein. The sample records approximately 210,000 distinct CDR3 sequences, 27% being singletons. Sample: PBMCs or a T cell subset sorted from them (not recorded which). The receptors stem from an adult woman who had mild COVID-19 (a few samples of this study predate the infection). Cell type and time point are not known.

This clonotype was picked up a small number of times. CDR3 nucleotides: TGCAGTGCTCAGTCGTGGGGGAGAGCCTACGAGCAGTACTTC. It codes for CSAQSWGRAYEQYF. This sequence joins TRBV20-1 and TRBJ2-7; D may match TRBD1 or TRBD2 (5 bases each). Trimming left V 5 bases short and J 2 bases short, with 16 bases between. The germline CDR1 and CDR2 sequences are DFQATT and SNEGSKA (reference sequence). The CDR3 runs to 14 residues.

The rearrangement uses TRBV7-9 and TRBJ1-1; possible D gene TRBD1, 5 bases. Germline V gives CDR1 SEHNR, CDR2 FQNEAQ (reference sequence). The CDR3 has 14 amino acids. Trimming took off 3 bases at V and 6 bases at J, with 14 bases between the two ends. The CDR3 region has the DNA TGTGCCAGCAGCTTGGACACCCTAGCCGCTGAAGCTTTCTTT. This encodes CASSLDTLAAEAFF.

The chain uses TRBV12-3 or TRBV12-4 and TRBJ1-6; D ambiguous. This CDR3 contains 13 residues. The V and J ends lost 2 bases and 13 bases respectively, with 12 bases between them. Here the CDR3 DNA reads TGTGCCAGCAGTTTATGGGCCGGATCGCCCCTCCACTTT. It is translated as CASSLWAGSPLHF.

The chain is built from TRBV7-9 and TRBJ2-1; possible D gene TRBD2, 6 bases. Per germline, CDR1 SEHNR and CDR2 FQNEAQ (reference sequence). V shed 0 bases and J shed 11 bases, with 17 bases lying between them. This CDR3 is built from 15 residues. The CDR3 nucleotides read TGTGCCAGCAGCTTAGCAACTAGCTCCCCCGGGAAGCAGTTCTTC. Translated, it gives CASSLATSSPGKQFF.

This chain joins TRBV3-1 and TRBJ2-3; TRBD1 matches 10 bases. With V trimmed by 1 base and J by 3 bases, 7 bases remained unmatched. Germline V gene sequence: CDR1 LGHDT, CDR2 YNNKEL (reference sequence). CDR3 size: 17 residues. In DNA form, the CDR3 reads TGTGCCAGCAGCCAAGTGGCCCGGACAGGGGGAACAGATACGCAGTATTTT. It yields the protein CASSQVARTGGTDTQYF.

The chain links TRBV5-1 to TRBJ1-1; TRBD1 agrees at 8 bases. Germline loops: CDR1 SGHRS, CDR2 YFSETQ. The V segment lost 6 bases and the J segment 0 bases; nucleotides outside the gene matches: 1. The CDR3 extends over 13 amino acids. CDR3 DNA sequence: TGCGCCAGCATACAGGGGGTGAACACTGAAGCTTTCTTT. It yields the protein CASIQGVNTEAFF.

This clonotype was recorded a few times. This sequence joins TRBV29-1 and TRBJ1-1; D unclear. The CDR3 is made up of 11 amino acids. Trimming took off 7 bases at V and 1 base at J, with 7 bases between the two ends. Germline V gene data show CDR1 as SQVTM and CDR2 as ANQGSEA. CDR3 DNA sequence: TGCAGCGCGCAAAAGAACACTGAAGCTTTCTTT. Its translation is CSAQKNTEAFF.

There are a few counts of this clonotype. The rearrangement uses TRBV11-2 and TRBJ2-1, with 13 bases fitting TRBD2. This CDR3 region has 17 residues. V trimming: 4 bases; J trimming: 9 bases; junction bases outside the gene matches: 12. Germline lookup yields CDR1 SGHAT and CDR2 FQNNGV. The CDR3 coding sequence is TGTGCCAGCAGCTCAACGGGACTAGCGGGGAGGAACGCTGAGCAGTTCTTC. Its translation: CASSSTGLAGRNAEQFF.

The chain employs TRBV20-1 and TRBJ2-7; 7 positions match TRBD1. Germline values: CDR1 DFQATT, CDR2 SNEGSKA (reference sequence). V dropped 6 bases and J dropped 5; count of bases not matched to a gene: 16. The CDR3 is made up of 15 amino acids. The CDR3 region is CSARGPDSPKHEQYF. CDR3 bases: TGCAGTGCGAGGGGGCCGGACAGTCCCAAGCACGAGCAGTACTTC.

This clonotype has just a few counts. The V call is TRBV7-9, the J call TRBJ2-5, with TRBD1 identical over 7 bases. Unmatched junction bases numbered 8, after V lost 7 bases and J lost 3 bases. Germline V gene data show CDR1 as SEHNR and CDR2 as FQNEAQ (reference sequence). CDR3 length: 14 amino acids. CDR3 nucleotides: TGTGCCAGCACCTCCGGGACAGCAGAAGAGACCCAGTACTTC. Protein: CASTSGTAEETQYF.

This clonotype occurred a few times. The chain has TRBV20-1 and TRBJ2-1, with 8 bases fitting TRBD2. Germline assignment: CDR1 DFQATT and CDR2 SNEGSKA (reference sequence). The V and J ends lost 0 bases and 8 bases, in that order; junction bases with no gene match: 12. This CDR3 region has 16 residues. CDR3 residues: CSARDGGTSVTDEQFF. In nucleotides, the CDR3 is TGCAGTGCTAGAGATGGGGGGACTAGTGTAACCGATGAGCAGTTCTTC.

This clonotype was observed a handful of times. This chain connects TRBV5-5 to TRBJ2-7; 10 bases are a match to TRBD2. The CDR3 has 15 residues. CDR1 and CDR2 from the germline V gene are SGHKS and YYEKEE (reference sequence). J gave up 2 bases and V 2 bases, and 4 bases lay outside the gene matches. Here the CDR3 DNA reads TGTGCCAGCAGCTTCACTAGCGGGGCTGCCTACGAGCAGTACTTC. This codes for CASSFTSGAAYEQYF.

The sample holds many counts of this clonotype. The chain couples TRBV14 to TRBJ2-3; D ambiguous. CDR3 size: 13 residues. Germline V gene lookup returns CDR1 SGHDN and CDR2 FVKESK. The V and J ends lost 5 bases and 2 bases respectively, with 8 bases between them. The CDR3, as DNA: TGTGCCAGCAGCAAACGATACACAGATACGCAGTATTTT. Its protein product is CASSKRYTDTQYF.

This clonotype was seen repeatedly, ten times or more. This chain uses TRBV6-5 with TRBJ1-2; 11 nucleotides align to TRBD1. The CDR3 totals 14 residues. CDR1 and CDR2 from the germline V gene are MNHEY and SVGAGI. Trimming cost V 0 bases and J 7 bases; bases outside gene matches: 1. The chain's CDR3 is CASSYSGQGGGYTF. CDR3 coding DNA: TGTGCCAGCAGTTACTCGGGACAGGGGGGTGGCTACACCTTC.

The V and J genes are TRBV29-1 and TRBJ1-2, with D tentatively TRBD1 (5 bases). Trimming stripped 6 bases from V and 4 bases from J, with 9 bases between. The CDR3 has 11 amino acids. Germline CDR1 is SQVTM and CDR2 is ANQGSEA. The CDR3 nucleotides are TGCAGCGTGGATGACAGCTATGGCTACACCTTC. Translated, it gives CSVDDSYGYTF.

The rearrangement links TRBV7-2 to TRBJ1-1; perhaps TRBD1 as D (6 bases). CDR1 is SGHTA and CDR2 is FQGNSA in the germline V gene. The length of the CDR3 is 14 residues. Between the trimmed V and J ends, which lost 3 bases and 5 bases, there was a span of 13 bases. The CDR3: CASSFATGRTEAFF. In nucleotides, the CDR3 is TGTGCCAGCAGCTTTGCTACAGGGCGGACTGAAGCTTTCTTT.

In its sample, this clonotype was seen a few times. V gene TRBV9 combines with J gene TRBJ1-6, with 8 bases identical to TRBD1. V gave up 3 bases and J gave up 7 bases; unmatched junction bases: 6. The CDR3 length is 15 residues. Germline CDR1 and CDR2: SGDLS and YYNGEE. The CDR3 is CASSERTGRNSPLHF. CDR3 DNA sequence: TGTGCCAGCAGCGAAAGGACAGGGCGGAATTCACCCCTCCACTTT.

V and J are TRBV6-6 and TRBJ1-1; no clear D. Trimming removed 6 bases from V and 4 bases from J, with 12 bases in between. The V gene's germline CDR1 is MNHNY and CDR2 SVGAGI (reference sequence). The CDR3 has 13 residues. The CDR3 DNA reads TGTGCCAGCAGCCACCAGCCGAGCACTGAAGCTTTCTTT. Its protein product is CASSHQPSTEAFF.